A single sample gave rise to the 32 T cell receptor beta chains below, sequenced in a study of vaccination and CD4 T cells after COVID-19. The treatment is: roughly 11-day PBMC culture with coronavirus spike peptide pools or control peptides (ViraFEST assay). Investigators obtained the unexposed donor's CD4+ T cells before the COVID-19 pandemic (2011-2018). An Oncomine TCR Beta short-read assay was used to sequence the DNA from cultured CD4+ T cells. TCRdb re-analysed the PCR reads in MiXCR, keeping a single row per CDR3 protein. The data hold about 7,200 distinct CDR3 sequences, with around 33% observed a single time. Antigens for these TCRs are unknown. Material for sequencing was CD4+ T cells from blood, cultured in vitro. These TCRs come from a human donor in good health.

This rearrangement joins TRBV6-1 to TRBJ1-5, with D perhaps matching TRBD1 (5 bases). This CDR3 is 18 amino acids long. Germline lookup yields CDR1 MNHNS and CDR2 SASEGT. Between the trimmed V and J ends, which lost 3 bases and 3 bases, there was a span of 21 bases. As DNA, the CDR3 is TGTGCCAGCAGTGATTCGAACCCAAGCGGGGGGACCAATCAGCCCCAGCATTTT. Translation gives CASSDSNPSGGTNQPQHF.

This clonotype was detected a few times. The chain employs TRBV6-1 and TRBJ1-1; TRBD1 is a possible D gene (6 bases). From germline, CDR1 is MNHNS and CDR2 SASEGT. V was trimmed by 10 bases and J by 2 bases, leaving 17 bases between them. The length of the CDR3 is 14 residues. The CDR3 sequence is CATYKGQLNTEAFF. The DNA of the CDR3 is TGTGCCACTTATAAAGGACAGCTTAACACTGAAGCTTTCTTT.

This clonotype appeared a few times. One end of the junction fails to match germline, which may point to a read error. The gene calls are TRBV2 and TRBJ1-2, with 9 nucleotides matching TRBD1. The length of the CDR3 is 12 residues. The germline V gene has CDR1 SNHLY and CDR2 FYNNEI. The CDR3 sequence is CASSQETGGRVF. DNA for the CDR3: TGTGCCAGCAGTCAGGAGACAGGGGGAAGAGTCTTC.

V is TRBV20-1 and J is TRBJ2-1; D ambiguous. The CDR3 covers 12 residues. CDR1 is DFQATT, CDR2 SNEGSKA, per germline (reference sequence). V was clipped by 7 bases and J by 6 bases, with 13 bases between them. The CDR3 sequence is CSVDDPLNEQFF. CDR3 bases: TGCAGTGTCGACGACCCCCTCAATGAGCAGTTCTTC.

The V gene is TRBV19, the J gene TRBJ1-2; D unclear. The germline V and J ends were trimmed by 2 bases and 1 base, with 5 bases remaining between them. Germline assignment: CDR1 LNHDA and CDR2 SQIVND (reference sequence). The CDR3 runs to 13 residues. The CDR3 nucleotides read TGTGCCAGTAGTATATTGGGTAACTATGGCTACACCTTC. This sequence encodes CASSILGNYGYTF.

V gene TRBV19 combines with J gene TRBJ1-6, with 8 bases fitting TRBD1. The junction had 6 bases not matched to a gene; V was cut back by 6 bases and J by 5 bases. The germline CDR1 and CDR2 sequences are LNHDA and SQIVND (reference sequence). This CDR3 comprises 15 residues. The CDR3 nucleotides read TGTGCCAGTAGGCCCTTGGACAGGGATAATTCACCCCTCCACTTT. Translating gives CASRPLDRDNSPLHF.

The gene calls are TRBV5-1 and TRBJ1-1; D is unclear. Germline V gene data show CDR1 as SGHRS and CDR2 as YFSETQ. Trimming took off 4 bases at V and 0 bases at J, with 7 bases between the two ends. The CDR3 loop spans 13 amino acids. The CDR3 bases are TGCGCCAGCAGCCAGTCGGTGAACACTGAAGCTTTCTTT. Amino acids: CASSQSVNTEAFF.

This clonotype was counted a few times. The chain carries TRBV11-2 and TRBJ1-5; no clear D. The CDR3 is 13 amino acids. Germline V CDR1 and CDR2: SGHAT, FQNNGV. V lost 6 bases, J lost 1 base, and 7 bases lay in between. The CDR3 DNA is TGTGCCAGCAGTCTCGGGAGCAATCAGCCCCAGCATTTT. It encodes CASSLGSNQPQHF. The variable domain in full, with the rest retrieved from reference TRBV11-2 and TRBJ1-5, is EAGVAQSPRYKIIEKRQSVAFWCNPISGHATLYWYQQILGQGPKLLIQFQNNGVVDDSQLPKDRFSAERLKGVDSTLKIQPAKLEDSAVYLCASSLGSNQPQHFGDGTRLSIL.

CDR3 in DNA: TGTGCCAGCAGTACAGGGGTGGGCGAAAAACTGTTTTTT. Its protein is CASSTGVGEKLFF. The V call is TRBV7-9, the J call TRBJ1-4; TRBD1 matches 7 bases. Germline V CDR1 and CDR2: SEHNR, FQNEAQ (reference sequence). The CDR3 is 13 residues long. The trim removed 6 bases at V and 8 bases at J, leaving 6 bases unmatched.

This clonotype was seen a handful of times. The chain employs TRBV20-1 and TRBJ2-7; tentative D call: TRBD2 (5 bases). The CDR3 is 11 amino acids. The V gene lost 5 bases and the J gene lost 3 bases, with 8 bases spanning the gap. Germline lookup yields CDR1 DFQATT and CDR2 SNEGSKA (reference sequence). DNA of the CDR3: TGCAGTGCTCGGGGTAACTACGAGCAGTACTTC. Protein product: CSARGNYEQYF.

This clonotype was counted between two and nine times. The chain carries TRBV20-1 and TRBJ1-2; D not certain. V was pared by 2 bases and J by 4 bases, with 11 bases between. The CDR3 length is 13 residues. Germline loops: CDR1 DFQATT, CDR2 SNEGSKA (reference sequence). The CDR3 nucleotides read TGCAGTGCTAGAAAGGACGGAAGCTATGGCTACACCTTC. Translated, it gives CSARKDGSYGYTF.

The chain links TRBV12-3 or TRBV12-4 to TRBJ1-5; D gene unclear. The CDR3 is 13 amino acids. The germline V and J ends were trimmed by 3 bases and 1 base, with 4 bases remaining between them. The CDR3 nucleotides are TGTGCCAGCAGTTTCGGCAGCAATCAGCCCCAGCATTTT. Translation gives CASSFGSNQPQHF.

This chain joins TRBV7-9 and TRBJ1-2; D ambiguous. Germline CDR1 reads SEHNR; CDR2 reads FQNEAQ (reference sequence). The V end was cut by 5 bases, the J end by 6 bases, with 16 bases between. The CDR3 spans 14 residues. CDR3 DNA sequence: TGTGCCAGCAGCGGCGACCCTCTAGGTGATGGCTACACCTTC. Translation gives CASSGDPLGDGYTF.

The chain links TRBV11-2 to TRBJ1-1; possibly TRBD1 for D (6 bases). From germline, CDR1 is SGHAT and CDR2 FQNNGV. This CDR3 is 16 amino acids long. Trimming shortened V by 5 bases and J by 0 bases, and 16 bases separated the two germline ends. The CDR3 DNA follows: TGTGCCAGCAGCCTCATTCATCAGGGGTTGAACACTGAAGCTTTCTTT. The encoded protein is CASSLIHQGLNTEAFF.

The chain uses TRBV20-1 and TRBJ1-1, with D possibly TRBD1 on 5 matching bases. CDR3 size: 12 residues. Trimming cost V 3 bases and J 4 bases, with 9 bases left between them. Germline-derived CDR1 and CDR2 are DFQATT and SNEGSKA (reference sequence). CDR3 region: CSARGGSTEAFF. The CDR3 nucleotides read TGCAGTGCTAGGGGGGGATCCACTGAAGCTTTCTTT.

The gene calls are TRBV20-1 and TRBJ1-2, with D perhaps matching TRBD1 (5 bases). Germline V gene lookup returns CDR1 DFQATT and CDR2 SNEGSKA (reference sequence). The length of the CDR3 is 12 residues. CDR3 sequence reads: CRGGGGDYGYTF. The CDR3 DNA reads TGCAGGGGGGGTGGGGGTGACTATGGCTACACCTTC.

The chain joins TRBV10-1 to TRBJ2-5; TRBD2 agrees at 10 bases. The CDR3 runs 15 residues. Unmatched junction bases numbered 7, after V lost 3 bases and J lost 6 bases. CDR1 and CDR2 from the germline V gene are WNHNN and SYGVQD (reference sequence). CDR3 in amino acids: CASSDQRGGGKTQYF. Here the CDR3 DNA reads TGCGCCAGCAGTGACCAGCGGGGGGGCGGGAAGACCCAGTACTTC.

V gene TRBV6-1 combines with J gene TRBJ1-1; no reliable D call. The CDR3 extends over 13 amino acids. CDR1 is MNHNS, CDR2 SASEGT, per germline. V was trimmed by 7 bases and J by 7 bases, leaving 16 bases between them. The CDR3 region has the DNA TGTGCCAGCAACCAAGCCGGGAGCCATGAAGCTTTCTTT. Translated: CASNQAGSHEAFF.

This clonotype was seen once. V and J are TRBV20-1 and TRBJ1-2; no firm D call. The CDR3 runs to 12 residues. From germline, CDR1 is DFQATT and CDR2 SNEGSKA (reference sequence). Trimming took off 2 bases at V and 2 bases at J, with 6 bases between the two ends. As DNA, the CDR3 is TGCAGTGCTAGAAGGGCGAACTATGGCTACACCTTC. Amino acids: CSARRANYGYTF.

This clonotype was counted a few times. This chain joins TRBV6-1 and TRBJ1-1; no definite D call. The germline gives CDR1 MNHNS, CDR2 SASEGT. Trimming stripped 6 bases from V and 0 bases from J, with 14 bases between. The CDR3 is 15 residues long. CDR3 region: CASSIRETMNTEAFF. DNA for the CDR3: TGTGCCAGCAGCATCCGGGAGACCATGAACACTGAAGCTTTCTTT.

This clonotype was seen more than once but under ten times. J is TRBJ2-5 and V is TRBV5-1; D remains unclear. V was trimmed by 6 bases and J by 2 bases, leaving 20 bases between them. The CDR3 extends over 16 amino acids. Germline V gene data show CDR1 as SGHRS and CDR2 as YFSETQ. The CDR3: CASNPGLIRLQETQYF. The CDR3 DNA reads TGCGCCAGCAACCCGGGTCTGATTCGGCTACAAGAGACCCAGTACTTC.

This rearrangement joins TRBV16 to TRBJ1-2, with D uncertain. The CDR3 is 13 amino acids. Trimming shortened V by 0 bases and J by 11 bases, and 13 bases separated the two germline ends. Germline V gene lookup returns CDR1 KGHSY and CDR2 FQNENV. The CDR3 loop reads CASSQSMQVIYTF. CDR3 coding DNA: TGTGCCAGCAGCCAATCTATGCAAGTAATTTACACCTTC.

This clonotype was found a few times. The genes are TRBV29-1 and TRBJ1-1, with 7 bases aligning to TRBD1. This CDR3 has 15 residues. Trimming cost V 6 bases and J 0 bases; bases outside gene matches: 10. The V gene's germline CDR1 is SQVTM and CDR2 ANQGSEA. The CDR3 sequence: CSVSLQGRMNTEAFF. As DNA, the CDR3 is TGCAGCGTCTCTTTACAGGGGAGGATGAACACTGAAGCTTTCTTT.

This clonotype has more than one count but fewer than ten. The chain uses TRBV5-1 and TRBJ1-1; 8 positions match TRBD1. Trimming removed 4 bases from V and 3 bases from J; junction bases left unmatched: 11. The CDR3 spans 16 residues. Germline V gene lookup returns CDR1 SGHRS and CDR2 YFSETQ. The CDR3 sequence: CASSTKQGGTDTEAFF. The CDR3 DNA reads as TGCGCCAGCAGCACGAAACAGGGGGGAACGGACACTGAAGCTTTCTTT.

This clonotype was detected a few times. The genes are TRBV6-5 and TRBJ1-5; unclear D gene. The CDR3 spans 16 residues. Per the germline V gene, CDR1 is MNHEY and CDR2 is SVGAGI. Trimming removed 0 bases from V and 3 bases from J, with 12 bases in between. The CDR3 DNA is TGTGCCAGCAGTTACTCGAGGCTGGGCAACAATCAGCCCCAGCATTTT. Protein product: CASSYSRLGNNQPQHF.

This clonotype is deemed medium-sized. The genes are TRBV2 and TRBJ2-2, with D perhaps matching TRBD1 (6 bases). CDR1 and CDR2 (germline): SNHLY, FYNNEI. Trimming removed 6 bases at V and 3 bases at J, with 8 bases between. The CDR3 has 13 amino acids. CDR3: CASRQGYTGELFF. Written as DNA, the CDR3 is TGTGCCAGCAGACAGGGATACACCGGGGAGCTGTTTTTT.

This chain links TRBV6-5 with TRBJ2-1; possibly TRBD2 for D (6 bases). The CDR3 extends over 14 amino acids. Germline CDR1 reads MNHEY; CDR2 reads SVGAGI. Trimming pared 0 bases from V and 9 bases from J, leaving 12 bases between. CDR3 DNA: TGTGCCAGCAGTTACTCGTTCCAGGGAGGTGAGCAGTTCTTC. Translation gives CASSYSFQGGEQFF.

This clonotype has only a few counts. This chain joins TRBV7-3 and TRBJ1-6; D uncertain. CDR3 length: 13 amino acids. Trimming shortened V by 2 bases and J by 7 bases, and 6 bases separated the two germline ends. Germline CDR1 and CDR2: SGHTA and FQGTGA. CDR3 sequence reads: CASSLLMNSPLHF. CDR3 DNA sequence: TGTGCCAGCAGCTTATTGATGAATTCACCCCTCCACTTT.

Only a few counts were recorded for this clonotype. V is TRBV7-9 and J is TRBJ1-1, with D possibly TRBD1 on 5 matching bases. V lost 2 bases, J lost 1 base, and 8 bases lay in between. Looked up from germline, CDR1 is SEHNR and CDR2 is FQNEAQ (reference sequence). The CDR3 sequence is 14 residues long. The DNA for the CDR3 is TGTGCCAGCAGCTTACCTAGGGGGAACACTGAAGCTTTCTTT. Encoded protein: CASSLPRGNTEAFF.

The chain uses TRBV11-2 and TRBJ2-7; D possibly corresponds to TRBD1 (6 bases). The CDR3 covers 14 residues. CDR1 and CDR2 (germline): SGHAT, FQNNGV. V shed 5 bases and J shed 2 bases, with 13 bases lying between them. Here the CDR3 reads CASSPPGQTYEQYF. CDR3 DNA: TGTGCCAGCAGCCCCCCTGGACAGACCTACGAGCAGTACTTC.

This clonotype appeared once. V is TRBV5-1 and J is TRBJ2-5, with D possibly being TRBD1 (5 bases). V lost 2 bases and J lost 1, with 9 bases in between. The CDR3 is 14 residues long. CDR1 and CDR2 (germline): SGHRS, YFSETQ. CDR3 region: CASSLIGVQETQYF. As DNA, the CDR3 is TGCGCCAGCAGCTTAATAGGGGTCCAAGAGACCCAGTACTTC.

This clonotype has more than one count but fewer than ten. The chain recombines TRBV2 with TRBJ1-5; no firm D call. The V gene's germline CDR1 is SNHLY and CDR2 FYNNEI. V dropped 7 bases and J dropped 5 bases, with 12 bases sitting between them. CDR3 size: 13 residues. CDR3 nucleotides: TGTGCCAGCACTCTCGGAGTGGATCAGCCCCAGCATTTT. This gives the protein CASTLGVDQPQHF.